This TCR beta chain was found in a study of Ad26.COV2.S vaccination and SARS-CoV-2 variants (dated by TCRdb to the early 2020s). With regard to the full study: The specificity and breadth of SARS-CoV-2-reactive T cell receptors after Ad26.COV2.S vaccination were assessed by TCRbeta repertoire sequencing. The TCR-sequenced set comprised about 32 samples: 19 Ad26.COV2.S vaccine recipients, 5 placebo recipients and 8 SARS-CoV-2 convalescent individuals.

TCRbeta CDR3 regions were sequenced with the immunoSEQ Assay. After extraction, genomic DNA underwent amplification by bias-controlled multiplex PCR, followed by high-throughput sequencing. The published analysis was carried out like this. To quantify the absolute abundance of each unique TCRbeta CDR3 region, sequences were collapsed and filtered. T cell fraction was estimated by normalizing TCRbeta template counts to usable DNA, which was measured by amplifying reference genes present in all nucleated cells. Repertoire TCRs were annotated as SARS-CoV-2-specific when V gene, CDR3 amino acid sequence and J gene were exactly matched to a known reactive TCR set. The reference SARS-CoV-2 TCR set was derived from MIRA and filtered for enrichment in COVID-19-positive ImmuneCODE repertoires, a step that removed public or cross-reactive TCRs. Drawing on the MIRA antigens, annotated TCRs were analysed further at the level of specific ORF or position within ORF. Breadth was defined as the number of annotated unique rearrangements divided by the total number of unique productive rearrangements, and depth was defined as the summed frequency of the annotated unique rearrangements. Group comparisons of TCR breadth used two-sided Wilcoxon rank-sum tests. TCRdb stores this immuneACCESS table with in-frame sequences only. Part of the clones is absent; in the studies checked, under half of the shortfall reflects unresolved V genes, and no reason is known for the rest. The DNA gave D and trimming, while V, J and clone size come from that table. This sample gives roughly 100,000 clones in total; less than 85% of them show up just once. The ten largest make up approximately 15% of the sample.

The time point tag for this specimen amounts to: individuals recovered from natural SARS-CoV-2 infection. The investigation overall reported the following: Vaccine and placebo recipients had comparable non-spike TCR breadth, which fits with the vaccine containing only spike. The authors noted that total T cell responses may have been underestimated by the TCR breadth and depth analyses. Substantial breadth of spike-specific CD8+ and CD4+ T cell responses was reported after vaccination. Ad26.COV2.S recipients had higher spike-specific TCR breadth than placebo recipients (P = 0.0014).

With respect to this clone: Its antigen is still unknown. No per-base quality is available; no much larger clone lies one base away.

Sequences SNHLY (CDR1) and FYNNEI (CDR2) are obtained from the germline V gene. The CDR3 goes from the cysteine to the phenylalanine over 15 residues. Just the 45-base CDR3 DNA is kept, in frame starting at base 1. Trimming at the junction amounts to 2 bases on V and 3 bases on J, and the germline ends lie 11 bases apart. The TCR was taken from a human donor who had recovered from COVID-19. Sequenced here: peripheral blood, sampled after recovery from COVID-19. The chain was built from TRBV2 and TRBJ2-1, with TRBD1 perhaps the D gene, on 6 matching bases. The DNA reads TGTGCCAGCAGTGAACTAACAGGGAACTACAATGAGCAGTTCTTC. Translated, this gives CASSELTGNYNEQFF.